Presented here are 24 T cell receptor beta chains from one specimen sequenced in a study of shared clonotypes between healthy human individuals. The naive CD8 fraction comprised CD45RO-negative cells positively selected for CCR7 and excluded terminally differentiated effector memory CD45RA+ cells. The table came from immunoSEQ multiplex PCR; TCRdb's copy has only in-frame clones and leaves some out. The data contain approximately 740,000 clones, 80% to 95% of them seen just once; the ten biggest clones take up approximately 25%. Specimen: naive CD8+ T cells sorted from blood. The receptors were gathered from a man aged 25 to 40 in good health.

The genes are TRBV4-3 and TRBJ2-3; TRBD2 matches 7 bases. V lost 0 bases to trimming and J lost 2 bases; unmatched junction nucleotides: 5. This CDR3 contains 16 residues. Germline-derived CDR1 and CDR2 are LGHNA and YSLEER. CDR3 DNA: TGCGCCAGCAGCCAAGAGACGGGAGGAAACACAGATACGCAGTATTTT. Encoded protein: CASSQETGGNTDTQYF.

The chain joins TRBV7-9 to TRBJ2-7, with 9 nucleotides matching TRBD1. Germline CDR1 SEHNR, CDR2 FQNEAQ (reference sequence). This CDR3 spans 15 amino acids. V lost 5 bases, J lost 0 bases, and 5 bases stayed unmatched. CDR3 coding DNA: TGTGCCAGCAGCCCCGGGACAGGGAACTCCTACGAGCAGTACTTC. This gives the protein CASSPGTGNSYEQYF.

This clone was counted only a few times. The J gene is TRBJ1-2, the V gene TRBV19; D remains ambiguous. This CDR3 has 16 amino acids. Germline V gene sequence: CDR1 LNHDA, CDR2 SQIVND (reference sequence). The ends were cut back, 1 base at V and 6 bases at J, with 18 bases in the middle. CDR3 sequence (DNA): TGTGCCAGTAGTATAGCTATATTCGGTGGGGAGGATGGCTACACCTTC. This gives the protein CASSIAIFGGEDGYTF.

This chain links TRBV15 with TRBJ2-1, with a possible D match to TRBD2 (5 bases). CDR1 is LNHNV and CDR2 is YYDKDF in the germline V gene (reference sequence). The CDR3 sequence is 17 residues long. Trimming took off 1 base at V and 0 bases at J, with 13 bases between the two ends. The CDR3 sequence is CATSRVLRDSSYNEQFF. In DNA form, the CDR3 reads TGTGCCACCAGCAGAGTTCTTCGGGATTCCTCCTACAATGAGCAGTTCTTC.

This CDR3 is CASSFRGRAGELFF. The CDR3 region has the DNA TGTGCCAGCAGTTTTCGGGGGAGGGCGGGGGAGCTGTTTTTT. The genes are TRBV28 and TRBJ2-2; TRBD2 agrees at 7 bases. Per germline, CDR1 MDHEN and CDR2 SYDVKM. After removal of 3 bases from V and 8 bases from J, the junction contained 6 bases not matched to a gene. This CDR3 is 14 amino acids long.

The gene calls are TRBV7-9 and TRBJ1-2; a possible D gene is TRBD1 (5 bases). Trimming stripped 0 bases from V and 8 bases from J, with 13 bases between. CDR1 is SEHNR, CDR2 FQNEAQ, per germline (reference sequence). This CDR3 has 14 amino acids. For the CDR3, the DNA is TGTGCCAGCAGCTTAGCGGTGGGGCTAGGAGGCTACACCTTC. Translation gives CASSLAVGLGGYTF.

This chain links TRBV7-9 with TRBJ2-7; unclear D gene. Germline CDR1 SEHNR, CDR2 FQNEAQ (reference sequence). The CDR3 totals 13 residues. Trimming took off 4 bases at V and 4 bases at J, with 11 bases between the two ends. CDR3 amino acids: CASSSPGRYEQYF. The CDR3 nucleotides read TGTGCCAGCAGCTCACCCGGGCGATACGAGCAGTACTTC.

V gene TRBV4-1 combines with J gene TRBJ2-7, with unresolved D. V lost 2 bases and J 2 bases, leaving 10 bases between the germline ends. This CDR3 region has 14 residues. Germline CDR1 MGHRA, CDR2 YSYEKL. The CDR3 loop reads CASSQPDGTYEQYF. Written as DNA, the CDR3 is TGCGCCAGCAGCCAACCGGACGGAACCTACGAGCAGTACTTC.

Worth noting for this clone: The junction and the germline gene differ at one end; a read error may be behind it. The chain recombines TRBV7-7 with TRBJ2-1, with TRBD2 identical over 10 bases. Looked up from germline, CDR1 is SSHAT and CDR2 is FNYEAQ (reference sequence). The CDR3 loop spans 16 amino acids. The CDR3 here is CASSLEAGLAYNEQFF. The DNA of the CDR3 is TGTGCTAGCAGCCTGGAAGCGGGACTAGCGTACAATGAGCAGTTCTTC.

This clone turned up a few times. The CDR3: CASSLGLADYEQYF. The CDR3 DNA is TGTGCCAGCAGCTTAGGACTAGCGGACTACGAGCAGTACTTC. The chain employs TRBV13 and TRBJ2-7, with 8 bases that match TRBD2. Germline-derived CDR1 and CDR2 are PRHDT and FYEKMQ (reference sequence). With 0 bases clipped from V and 3 bases from J, the junction kept 1 base outside the gene matches. This CDR3 region has 14 residues.

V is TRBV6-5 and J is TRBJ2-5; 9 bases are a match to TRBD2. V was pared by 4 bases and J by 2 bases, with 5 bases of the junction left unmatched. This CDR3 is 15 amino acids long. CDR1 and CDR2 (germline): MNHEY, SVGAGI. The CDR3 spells CASSFSGGTQETQYF. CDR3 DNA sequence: TGTGCCAGCAGTTTCAGCGGGGGGACTCAAGAGACCCAGTACTTC.

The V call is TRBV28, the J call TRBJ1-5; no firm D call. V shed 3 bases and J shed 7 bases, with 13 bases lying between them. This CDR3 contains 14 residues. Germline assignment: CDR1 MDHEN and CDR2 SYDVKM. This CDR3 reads CASSFGLGLQPQHF. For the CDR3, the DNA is TGTGCCAGCAGTTTCGGGCTAGGGCTCCAGCCCCAGCATTTT.

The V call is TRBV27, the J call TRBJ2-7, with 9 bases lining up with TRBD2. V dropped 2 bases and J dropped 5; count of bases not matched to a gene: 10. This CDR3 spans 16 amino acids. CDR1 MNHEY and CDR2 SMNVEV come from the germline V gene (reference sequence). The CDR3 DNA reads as TGTGCCAGCAGTTTAAACGCGGGGGGGCGGAATCACGAGCAGTACTTC. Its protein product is CASSLNAGGRNHEQYF.

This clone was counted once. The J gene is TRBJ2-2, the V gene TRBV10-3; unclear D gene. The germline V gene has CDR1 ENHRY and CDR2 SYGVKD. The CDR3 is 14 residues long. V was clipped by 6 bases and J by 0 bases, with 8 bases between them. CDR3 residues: CAIRPGPNTGELFF. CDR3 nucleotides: TGTGCCATCAGGCCGGGCCCGAACACCGGGGAGCTGTTTTTT.

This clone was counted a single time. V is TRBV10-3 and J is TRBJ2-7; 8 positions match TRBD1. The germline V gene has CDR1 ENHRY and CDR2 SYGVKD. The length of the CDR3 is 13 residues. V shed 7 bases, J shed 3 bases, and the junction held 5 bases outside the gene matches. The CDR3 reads CAITGQGFYEQYF. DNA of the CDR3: TGTGCCATCACAGGACAGGGTTTCTACGAGCAGTACTTC.

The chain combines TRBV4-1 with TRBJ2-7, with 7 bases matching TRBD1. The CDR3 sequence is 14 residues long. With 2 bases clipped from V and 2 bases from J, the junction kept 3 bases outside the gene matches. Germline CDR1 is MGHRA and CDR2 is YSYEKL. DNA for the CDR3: TGCGCCAGCAGCCAACTAGGGACAGCCTACGAGCAGTACTTC. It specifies CASSQLGTAYEQYF.

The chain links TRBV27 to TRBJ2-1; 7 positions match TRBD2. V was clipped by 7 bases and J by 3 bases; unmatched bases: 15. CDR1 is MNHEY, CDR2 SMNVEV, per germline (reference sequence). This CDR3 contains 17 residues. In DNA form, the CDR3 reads TGTGCCAGCACCCCTATGTTGGCGGGAGAGGGCTACAATGAGCAGTTCTTC. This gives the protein CASTPMLAGEGYNEQFF.

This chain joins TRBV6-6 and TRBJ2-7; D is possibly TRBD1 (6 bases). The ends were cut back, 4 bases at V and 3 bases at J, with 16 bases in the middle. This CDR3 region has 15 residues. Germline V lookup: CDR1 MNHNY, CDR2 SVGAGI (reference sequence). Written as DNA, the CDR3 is TGTGCCAGCAGTTTACCCGGACAACAGGGCTACGAGCAGTACTTC. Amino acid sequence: CASSLPGQQGYEQYF.

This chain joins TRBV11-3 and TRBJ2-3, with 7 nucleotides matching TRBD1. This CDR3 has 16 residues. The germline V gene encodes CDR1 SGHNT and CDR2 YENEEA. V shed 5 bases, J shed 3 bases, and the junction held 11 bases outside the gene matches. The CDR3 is CASSVRTGGLTDTQYF. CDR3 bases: TGTGCCAGCAGCGTCCGGACAGGAGGACTTACAGATACGCAGTATTTT.

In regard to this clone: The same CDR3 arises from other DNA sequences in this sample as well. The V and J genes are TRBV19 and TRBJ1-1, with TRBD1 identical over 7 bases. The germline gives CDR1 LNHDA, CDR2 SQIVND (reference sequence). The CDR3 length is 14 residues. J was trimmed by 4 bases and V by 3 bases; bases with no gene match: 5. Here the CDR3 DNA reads TGTGCCAGTAGTATTCAGGGGGTTGGCACTGAAGCTTTCTTT. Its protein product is CASSIQGVGTEAFF.

The CDR3 nucleotides are TGTGCCAGCTCACCCACGACAGGACCTTTGAATGAGCAGTTCTTC. Translating it yields CASSPTTGPLNEQFF. The rearrangement joins TRBV18 to TRBJ2-1, with D maybe TRBD1 (6 bases). Trimming shortened V by 3 bases and J by 7 bases, and 16 bases separated the two germline ends. The V gene's germline CDR1 is KGHSH and CDR2 LQKENI. The CDR3 totals 15 residues.

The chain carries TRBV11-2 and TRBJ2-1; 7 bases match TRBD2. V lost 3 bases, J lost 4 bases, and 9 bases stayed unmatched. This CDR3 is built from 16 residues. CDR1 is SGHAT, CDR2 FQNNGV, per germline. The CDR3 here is CASSFPAGESYNEQFF. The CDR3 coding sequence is TGTGCCAGCAGCTTCCCTGCGGGAGAATCATACAATGAGCAGTTCTTC.

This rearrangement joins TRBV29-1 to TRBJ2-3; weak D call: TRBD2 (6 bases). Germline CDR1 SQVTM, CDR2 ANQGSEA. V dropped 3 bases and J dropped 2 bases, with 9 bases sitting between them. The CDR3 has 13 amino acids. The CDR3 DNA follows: TGCAGCGTTGATGCGGGACCCACAGATACGCAGTATTTT. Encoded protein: CSVDAGPTDTQYF.

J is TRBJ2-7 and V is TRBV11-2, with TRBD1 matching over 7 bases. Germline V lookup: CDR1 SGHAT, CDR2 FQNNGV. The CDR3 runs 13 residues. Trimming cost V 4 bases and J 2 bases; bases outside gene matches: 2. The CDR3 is CASSWGQPYEQYF. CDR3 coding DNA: TGTGCCAGCAGCTGGGGACAGCCCTACGAGCAGTACTTC. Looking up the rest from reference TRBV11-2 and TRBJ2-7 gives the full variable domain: EAGVAQSPRYKIIEKRQSVAFWCNPISGHATLYWYQQILGQGPKLLIQFQNNGVVDDSQLPKDRFSAERLKGVDSTLKIQPAKLEDSAVYLCASSWGQPYEQYFGPGTRLTVT.